The 21 T cell receptor beta chains listed next were all sequenced from one sample in a study of blood T cell repertoires in COVID-19. Sequenced by immunoSEQ multiplex PCR; TCRdb stores in-frame clones only, minus some. Of 200,000 to 250,000 clones listed, 80% to 90% are singletons. Input material: PBMCs or T cells enriched from blood (not recorded which). The source of these receptors is a man aged 35-49 years who had recovered from COVID-19.

J is TRBJ1-1 and V is TRBV4-2; D unresolved. Germline values: CDR1 LGHNA, CDR2 YNFKEQ. This CDR3 is 16 amino acids long. Trimming left V 1 base short and J 0 bases short, with 12 bases between. The CDR3 coding sequence is TGTGCCAGCAGCCAAGGGGGAGAAACCATGAACACTGAAGCTTTCTTT. Residues: CASSQGGETMNTEAFF.

This clone was counted only a few times. One end of the junction fails to match germline, which may point to a read error. The V and J genes are TRBV6-1 and TRBJ2-7; D not certain. Looked up from germline, CDR1 is MNHNS and CDR2 is SASEGT. The CDR3 consists of 15 residues. The CDR3 here is CASSEGSLVSYAQYF. In DNA form, the CDR3 reads TGTGCCAGCAGTGAAGGATCCTTAGTCTCCTACGCGCAGTACTTC.

This clone appeared a few times. The rearrangement uses TRBV10-2 and TRBJ1-2; 11 nucleotides match TRBD1. Germline V gene sequence: CDR1 WSHSY, CDR2 SAAADI. This CDR3 region has 15 residues. V was clipped by 6 bases and J by 6 bases; unmatched bases: 9. The CDR3 region has the DNA TGCGCCAGCAGCCGAATAGGGACAGGGGGTAATGGCTACACCTTC. This translates into CASSRIGTGGNGYTF.

The V call is TRBV5-1, the J call TRBJ1-2; TRBD1 aligns across 9 bases. Germline loops: CDR1 SGHRS, CDR2 YFSETQ. J lost 4 bases, V lost 5 bases, and 12 bases had no gene match. This CDR3 spans 16 amino acids. The CDR3 sequence: CASRGQGVLHSYGYTF. The CDR3 nucleotides read TGCGCCAGCAGGGGACAGGGTGTCCTTCACTCCTATGGCTACACCTTC.

This chain joins TRBV7-9 and TRBJ2-1, with 11 bases that match TRBD2. The germline V gene encodes CDR1 SEHNR and CDR2 FQNEAQ (reference sequence). V lost 2 bases to trimming and J lost 8 bases; unmatched junction nucleotides: 11. The CDR3 consists of 17 residues. The DNA of the CDR3 is TGTGCCAGCAGCTTACTAGCGGGGGGCCCTGTTATGCATGAGCAGTTCTTC. Protein product: CASSLLAGGPVMHEQFF.

CDR3 in amino acids: CASSGQPGQPQHF. The CDR3 region has the DNA TGTGCCAGCAGTGGACAGCCGGGGCAGCCCCAGCATTTT. This chain connects TRBV12-3 or TRBV12-4 to TRBJ1-5; a weak D match, TRBD1 (6 bases). The CDR3 covers 13 residues. V gave up 5 bases and J gave up 7 bases, with 12 bases separating them.

The CDR3 loop is CASSLGWAQETQYF. CDR3 nucleotides: TGCGCCAGCAGCTTGGGGTGGGCCCAAGAGACCCAGTACTTC. The chain employs TRBV5-1 and TRBJ2-5; no clear D gene. Germline V CDR1 and CDR2: SGHRS, YFSETQ. V dropped 0 bases and J dropped 1 base, with 7 bases sitting between them. This CDR3 region has 14 residues.

This rearrangement joins TRBV19 to TRBJ1-5; D gene ambiguous. Germline V gives CDR1 LNHDA, CDR2 SQIVND (reference sequence). The V and J ends lost 4 bases and 1 base respectively, with 8 bases between them. CDR3 length equals 14 residues. In DNA form, the CDR3 reads TGTGCCAGTAGTACCTACGGGAGCAATCAGCCCCAGCATTTT. It is translated as CASSTYGSNQPQHF.

This chain joins TRBV5-5 and TRBJ1-5; unclear D gene. The length of the CDR3 is 15 residues. CDR1 and CDR2 from the germline V gene are SGHKS and YYEKEE (reference sequence). Trimming took off 4 bases at V and 8 bases at J, with 19 bases between the two ends. The CDR3 here is CASSLNRDPGKPQHF. CDR3 coding DNA: TGTGCCAGCAGCCTGAACCGGGATCCGGGCAAGCCCCAGCATTTT.

V and J are TRBV15 and TRBJ2-7; no definite D call. The CDR3 totals 11 residues. Germline loops: CDR1 LNHNV, CDR2 YYDKDF (reference sequence). Trimming cost V 2 bases and J 5 bases, with 4 bases left between them. The CDR3 spells CATSRTDEQYF. CDR3 nucleotide sequence: TGTGCCACCAGCAGAACTGACGAGCAGTACTTC.

The chain carries TRBV24-1 and TRBJ1-6, with 7 bases fitting TRBD1. Germline-derived CDR1 and CDR2 are KGHDR and SFDVKD. The V and J ends lost 7 bases and 9 bases, in that order; junction bases with no gene match: 23. The CDR3 contains 19 residues. Here the CDR3 DNA reads TGTGCCACCAGCGACACCGGGACAGCGTCCGGCTCCGAAATTTCACCCCTCCACTTT. Translated: CATSDTGTASGSEISPLHF.

This clone is large. V usage is TRBV6-5 and J usage is TRBJ2-4; no definite D call. V shed 2 bases and J shed 0 bases, with 8 bases lying between them. The CDR3 is 15 residues long. Germline values: CDR1 MNHEY, CDR2 SVGAGI. CDR3 amino acids: CASSYRLLAKNIQYF. The CDR3 DNA sequence: TGTGCCAGCAGTTACCGTTTGTTAGCCAAAAACATTCAGTACTTC.

This clone was detected only once. The genes are TRBV24-1 and TRBJ2-3; 7 bases line up with TRBD2. Germline V gene data show CDR1 as KGHDR and CDR2 as SFDVKD. The CDR3 contains 17 residues. Trimming at V came to 2 bases and at J to 0 bases, leaving 7 bases not matched to a gene. The CDR3 protein is CATSDSETSRSTDTQYF. The DNA of the CDR3 is TGTGCCACCAGTGATTCCGAGACTAGCCGAAGCACAGATACGCAGTATTTT.

The genes are TRBV7-3 and TRBJ2-5; 7 bases align to TRBD2. This CDR3 spans 14 amino acids. The germline V gene encodes CDR1 SGHTA and CDR2 FQGTGA. V dropped 2 bases and J dropped 3; count of bases not matched to a gene: 3. The CDR3 coding sequence is TGTGCCAGCAGCTTAGCGGGAGTCAAAGAGACCCAGTACTTC. Translation gives CASSLAGVKETQYF.

This clone was counted once. This CDR3 is also generated by other DNA sequences in the sample. The gene calls are TRBV30 and TRBJ1-1; D remains unclear. V was trimmed by 2 bases and J by 2 bases, leaving 9 bases between them. Germline CDR1 reads GTSNPN; CDR2 reads SVGIG (reference sequence). The CDR3 loop spans 13 amino acids. The DNA for the CDR3 is TGTGCCTGGAGTACAAGAGGAAACACTGAAGCTTTCTTT. This sequence encodes CAWSTRGNTEAFF.

This chain uses TRBV9 with TRBJ2-5; TRBD1 is a possible D gene (6 bases). The CDR3 runs to 15 residues. Germline-derived CDR1 and CDR2 are SGDLS and YYNGEE. The V gene lost 0 bases and the J gene lost 5 bases, with 14 bases spanning the gap. The CDR3 DNA is TGTGCCAGCAGCGTAGGGGGGCTTGTTGCGGAGACCCAGTACTTC. This translates into CASSVGGLVAETQYF.

The rearrangement joins TRBV7-6 to TRBJ2-2; a possible D gene is TRBD2 (5 bases). This CDR3 has 14 residues. Looked up from germline, CDR1 is SGHVS and CDR2 is FNYEAQ. The V and J ends lost 8 bases and 0 bases respectively, with 10 bases between them. This CDR3 is CASRENANTGELFF. The CDR3 DNA reads TGTGCCAGCCGGGAAAACGCGAACACCGGGGAGCTGTTTTTT.

The chain recombines TRBV19 with TRBJ1-5; D uncertain. Trimming left V 3 bases short and J 4 bases short, with 16 bases between. Germline CDR1 reads LNHDA; CDR2 reads SQIVND (reference sequence). The CDR3 sequence is 16 residues long. CDR3 DNA sequence: TGTGCCAGTAGTATTCCGCTCCTTGGCAGGAATCAGCCCCAGCATTTT. Protein: CASSIPLLGRNQPQHF.

The chain is built from TRBV7-3 and TRBJ2-2, with a weak D call TRBD1 (6 bases). From germline, CDR1 is SGHTA and CDR2 FQGTGA. V was shortened by 0 bases and J by 1 base, with 6 bases between the two germline ends. This CDR3 contains 15 residues. The CDR3 DNA sequence: TGTGCCAGCAGCTTAACGGACAGGAACACCGGGGAGCTGTTTTTT. Translating gives CASSLTDRNTGELFF. Combining the CDR3 with reference TRBV7-3 and TRBJ2-2 gives the whole variable domain GAGVSQTPSNKVTEKGKYVELRCDPISGHTALYWYRQSLGQGPEFLIYFQGTGAADDSGLPNDRFFAVRPEGSVSTLKIQRTERGDSAVYLCASSLTDRNTGELFFGEGSRLTVL.

This chain links TRBV5-1 with TRBJ1-1, with D unresolved. V was clipped by 0 bases and J by 4 bases, with 10 bases between them. The CDR3 runs 14 residues. The germline V gene encodes CDR1 SGHRS and CDR2 YFSETQ. The CDR3 DNA follows: TGCGCCAGCAGCTTGGTAGCCGGGATCACTGAAGCTTTCTTT. It specifies CASSLVAGITEAFF.

The genes are TRBV2 and TRBJ1-5; D is uncertain. The V and J ends lost 6 bases and 5 bases respectively, with 8 bases between them. Germline V CDR1 and CDR2: SNHLY, FYNNEI. This CDR3 contains 12 residues. The CDR3 is CASRRIDQPQHF. The CDR3 DNA sequence: TGTGCCAGCAGGCGGATAGATCAGCCCCAGCATTTT.